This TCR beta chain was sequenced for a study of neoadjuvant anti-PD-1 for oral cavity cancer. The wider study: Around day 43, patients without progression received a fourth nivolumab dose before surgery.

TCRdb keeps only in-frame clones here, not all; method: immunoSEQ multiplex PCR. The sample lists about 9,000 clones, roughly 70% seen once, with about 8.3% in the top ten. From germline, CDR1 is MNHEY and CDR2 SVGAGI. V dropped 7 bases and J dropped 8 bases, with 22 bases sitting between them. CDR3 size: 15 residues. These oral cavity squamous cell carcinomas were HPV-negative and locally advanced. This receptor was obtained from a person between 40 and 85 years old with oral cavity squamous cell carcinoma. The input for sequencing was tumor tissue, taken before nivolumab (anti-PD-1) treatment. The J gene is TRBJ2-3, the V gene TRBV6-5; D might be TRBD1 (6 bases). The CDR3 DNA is TGTGCCAGCAAAAACCACCCCCGACAGGCGAGTACGCAGTATTTT. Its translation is CASKNHPRQASTQYF.